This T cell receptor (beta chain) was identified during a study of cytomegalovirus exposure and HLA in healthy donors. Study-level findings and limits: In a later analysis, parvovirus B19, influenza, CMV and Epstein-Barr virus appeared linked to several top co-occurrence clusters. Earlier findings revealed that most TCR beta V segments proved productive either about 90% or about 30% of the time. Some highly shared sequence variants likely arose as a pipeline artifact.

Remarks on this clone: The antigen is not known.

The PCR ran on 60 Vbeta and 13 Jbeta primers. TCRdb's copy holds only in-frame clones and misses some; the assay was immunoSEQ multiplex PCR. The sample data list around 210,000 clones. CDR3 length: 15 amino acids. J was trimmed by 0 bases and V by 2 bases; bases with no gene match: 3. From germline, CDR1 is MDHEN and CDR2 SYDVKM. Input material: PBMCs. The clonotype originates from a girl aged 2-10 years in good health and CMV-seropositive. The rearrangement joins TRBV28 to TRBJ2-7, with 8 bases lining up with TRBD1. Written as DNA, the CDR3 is TGTGCCAGCAGTTTAGGGACAGGAAGCTCCTACGAGCAGTACTTC. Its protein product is CASSLGTGSSYEQYF.